The 24 T cell receptor beta chains in this list originate from one sample, sequenced in a study of PD-1 blockade in classical Hodgkin lymphoma. Clones were sequenced by immunoSEQ multiplex PCR, and TCRdb holds only the in-frame ones, with some missing. The profile covers 11,000 to 15,000 clones, with about 81% appearing a single time and around 4% taken by the ten largest. Patients all relapsed after autologous stem cell transplantation, and there was variation in brentuximab vedotin exposure. The source material was peripheral blood mononuclear cells (PBMCs), sampled at baseline. The receptor source for this set is a human donor with classical Hodgkin lymphoma.

The chain is built from TRBV4-1 and TRBJ2-7; 7 nucleotides agree with TRBD1. V lost 3 bases, J lost 3 bases, and 5 bases stayed unmatched. In germline, CDR1 is MGHRA, CDR2 YSYEKL. CDR3 length: 14 residues. The chain's CDR3 is CASSHAGTDYEQYF. The CDR3 DNA reads TGCGCCAGCAGCCACGCCGGGACAGACTACGAGCAGTACTTC.

The chain recombines TRBV4-1 with TRBJ2-1; D unclear. Germline CDR1 reads MGHRA; CDR2 reads YSYEKL. The CDR3 contains 12 residues. V dropped 3 bases and J dropped 5 bases, with 5 bases sitting between them. The CDR3 loop reads CASSHLDNEQFF. The CDR3 DNA sequence: TGCGCCAGCAGCCATCTAGACAATGAGCAGTTCTTC.

The chain uses TRBV27 and TRBJ1-1; a weak D match, TRBD1 (5 bases). The CDR3 is made up of 14 amino acids. V shed 1 base and J shed 4 bases, with 10 bases lying between them. The germline V gene has CDR1 MNHEY and CDR2 SMNVEV (reference sequence). The CDR3 is CASSLLGGFTEAFF. For the CDR3, the DNA is TGTGCCAGCAGTTTATTGGGGGGGTTCACTGAAGCTTTCTTT.

This rearrangement joins TRBV29-1 to TRBJ1-1; 8 nucleotides match TRBD1. This CDR3 has 12 amino acids. Germline values: CDR1 SQVTM, CDR2 ANQGSEA. With V trimmed by 6 bases and J by 2 bases, 2 bases remained unmatched. CDR3 residues: CSVDRGNTEAFF. The DNA for the CDR3 is TGCAGCGTCGACAGGGGCAACACTGAAGCTTTCTTT.

The gene calls are TRBV19 and TRBJ1-2; D unclear. Germline V gene data show CDR1 as LNHDA and CDR2 as SQIVND (reference sequence). This CDR3 contains 10 residues. Trimming took off 10 bases at V and 3 bases at J, with 6 bases between the two ends. This chain's CDR3 is CATRDYGYTF. DNA of the CDR3: TGTGCCACACGCGACTATGGCTACACCTTC. Combining the CDR3 with reference TRBV19 and TRBJ1-2 gives the whole variable domain DGGITQSPKYLFRKEGQNVTLSCEQNLNHDAMYWYRQDPGQGLRLIYYSQIVNDFQKGDIAEGYSVSREKKESFPLTVTSAQKNPTAFYLCATRDYGYTFGSGTRLTVV.

J is TRBJ2-1 and V is TRBV9, with TRBD2 as a possible D gene (6 bases). Trimming shortened V by 3 bases and J by 7 bases, and 17 bases separated the two germline ends. This CDR3 region has 15 residues. Germline lookup yields CDR1 SGDLS and CDR2 YYNGEE. CDR3 DNA: TGTGCCAGCAGCGACCACACTCGGGGGTCGAATGAGCAGTTCTTC. Translation gives CASSDHTRGSNEQFF.

This clone was detected a few times. The chain uses TRBV7-9 and TRBJ1-5; possibly TRBD1 for D (6 bases). CDR1 is SEHNR, CDR2 FQNEAQ, per germline (reference sequence). This CDR3 region has 17 residues. The V gene lost 5 bases and the J gene lost 2 bases, with 19 bases spanning the gap. Here the CDR3 DNA reads TGTGCCAGCAGCCAAACCGGGACACCCTGGGGCAATCAGCCCCAGCATTTT. This encodes CASSQTGTPWGNQPQHF.

The V gene is TRBV6-5, the J gene TRBJ2-1; D may be TRBD2 (5 bases). The length of the CDR3 is 14 residues. CDR1 is MNHEY, CDR2 SVGAGI, per germline. The V and J ends lost 2 bases and 7 bases respectively, with 12 bases between them. CDR3 DNA: TGTGCCAGCAGTTACCGCGCCCTAGCAAATGAGCAGTTCTTC. Translation gives CASSYRALANEQFF.

The CDR3 protein is CASSKPNPGQPNQPQHF. CDR3 sequence (DNA): TGCGCCAGCTCCAAACCCAACCCGGGACAGCCCAATCAGCCCCAGCATTTT. The chain is built from TRBV4-1 and TRBJ1-5, with TRBD1 matching over 7 bases. This CDR3 spans 17 amino acids. With 8 bases clipped from V and 3 bases from J, the junction kept 16 bases outside the gene matches. The germline CDR1 and CDR2 sequences are MGHRA and YSYEKL.

The J gene is TRBJ1-1, the V gene TRBV7-6; D gene ambiguous. The CDR3 has 13 amino acids. Looked up from germline, CDR1 is SGHVS and CDR2 is FNYEAQ. Between the trimmed V and J ends, which lost 7 bases and 3 bases, there was a span of 12 bases. The CDR3 protein is CASTKTVDTEAFF. CDR3 sequence (DNA): TGTGCCAGCACCAAAACGGTGGACACTGAAGCTTTCTTT.

V usage is TRBV15 and J usage is TRBJ2-1; the D is unclear. Germline-derived CDR1 and CDR2 are LNHNV and YYDKDF (reference sequence). This CDR3 spans 12 amino acids. V lost 5 bases and J lost 3, with 5 bases in between. CDR3 protein: CATSSDYNEQFF. CDR3 DNA sequence: TGTGCCACCAGCTCCGACTACAATGAGCAGTTCTTC.

This clone was seen a single time. The rearrangement uses TRBV7-9 and TRBJ1-4, with D uncertain. The germline CDR1 and CDR2 sequences are SEHNR and FQNEAQ (reference sequence). The CDR3 length is 15 residues. V lost 1 base, J lost 4 bases, and 10 bases lay in between. Here the CDR3 reads CASSLVQPGNEKLFF. The CDR3 nucleotides read TGTGCCAGCAGCTTAGTACAGCCGGGTAATGAAAAACTGTTTTTT.

The chain has TRBV10-2 and TRBJ1-2; D not resolved. The CDR3 length is 13 residues. The V gene lost 3 bases and the J gene lost 0 bases, with 5 bases spanning the gap. Germline V lookup: CDR1 WSHSY, CDR2 SAAADI. The CDR3 nucleotides are TGCGCCAGCAGTGAATTAGCTAACTATGGCTACACCTTC. This encodes CASSELANYGYTF.

This chain uses TRBV18 with TRBJ1-3; D call uncertain. CDR3 length: 14 amino acids. Germline lookup yields CDR1 KGHSH and CDR2 LQKENI. V was shortened by 1 base and J by 3 bases, with 7 bases between the two germline ends. Written as DNA, the CDR3 is TGTGCCAGCTCACCACAAGGCTTTGGAAACACCATATATTTT. Translated, it gives CASSPQGFGNTIYF.

This chain uses TRBV5-5 with TRBJ2-1; 10 bases agree with TRBD2. The germline V gene has CDR1 SGHKS and CDR2 YYEKEE (reference sequence). This CDR3 contains 16 residues. V was pared by 1 base and J by 5 bases, with 6 bases of the junction left unmatched. Here the CDR3 reads CASSLFLAGVDNEQFF. The CDR3 DNA reads as TGTGCCAGCAGCTTGTTCCTAGCGGGGGTGGACAATGAGCAGTTCTTC.

The chain uses TRBV7-7 and TRBJ1-3; no reliable D call. Germline-derived CDR1 and CDR2 are SSHAT and FNYEAQ (reference sequence). There are 13 residues in the CDR3. V lost 3 bases and J 8 bases, leaving 11 bases between the germline ends. CDR3 nucleotides: TGTGCCAGCAGCTTTAATATCGCAGACACCATATATTTT. As protein: CASSFNIADTIYF.

This clone was recorded only once. The J gene is TRBJ1-4, the V gene TRBV28; 7 bases fit TRBD1. With V trimmed by 2 bases and J by 7 bases, 7 bases remained unmatched. Germline CDR1 is MDHEN and CDR2 is SYDVKM. The CDR3 is 15 amino acids. The CDR3 DNA reads as TGTGCCAGCAGTTTACCCGGGACAGAACGTGAAAAACTGTTTTTT. This gives the protein CASSLPGTEREKLFF.

This chain uses TRBV2 with TRBJ1-6, with D possibly being TRBD1 (5 bases). Trimming removed 6 bases at V and 5 bases at J, with 14 bases between. Per the germline V gene, CDR1 is SNHLY and CDR2 is FYNNEI. The CDR3 consists of 15 residues. This chain's CDR3 is CASRGTGVDNSPLHF. The CDR3 coding sequence is TGTGCCAGCAGGGGGACGGGGGTCGATAATTCACCCCTCCACTTT.

The CDR3 here is CASSLVGGRAFDDNEQFF. The DNA of the CDR3 is TGTGCCAGCAGCTTAGTGGGCGGGAGGGCCTTTGATGACAATGAGCAGTTCTTC. This sequence joins TRBV7-9 and TRBJ2-1, with 9 bases aligning to TRBD2. The CDR3 sequence is 18 residues long. Losses at the gene ends were 1 base for V and 5 bases for J; bases not matched to a gene: 12. Germline-derived CDR1 and CDR2 are SEHNR and FQNEAQ (reference sequence).

This chain connects TRBV28 to TRBJ1-2; the match to TRBD1 covers 7 bases. The CDR3 is 14 amino acids. The J segment lost 4 bases and the V segment lost 6 bases, leaving 8 bases of the junction unmatched. Germline V gene lookup returns CDR1 MDHEN and CDR2 SYDVKM. CDR3 bases: TGTGCCAGCAGAACCTCCGGGACAGTCTATGGCTACACCTTC. Its protein product is CASRTSGTVYGYTF.

The CDR3 bases are TGCGCCAGCAGCCTAGGGACAGACTTCTACGAGCAGTACTTC. This sequence encodes CASSLGTDFYEQYF. The V call is TRBV4-3, the J call TRBJ2-7, with 7 bases identical to TRBD1. V lost 4 bases to trimming and J lost 3 bases; unmatched junction nucleotides: 6. This CDR3 contains 14 residues. Germline V gene data show CDR1 as LGHNA and CDR2 as YSLEER.

This chain connects TRBV18 to TRBJ2-5, with D tentatively TRBD1 (5 bases). CDR3 size: 13 residues. V lost 6 bases and J lost 1, with 9 bases in between. The V gene's germline CDR1 is KGHSH and CDR2 LQKENI. The CDR3 reads CASSSGSQETQYF. The CDR3, as DNA: TGTGCCAGCTCGTCAGGGTCCCAAGAGACCCAGTACTTC.

This clone has a single count. The gene calls are TRBV5-4 and TRBJ2-5; the match to TRBD1 covers 9 bases. From germline, CDR1 is SGHNT and CDR2 YYREEE (reference sequence). The CDR3 length is 15 residues. The V and J ends lost 4 bases and 4 bases, in that order; junction bases with no gene match: 8. The CDR3 sequence: CASSPNRGRVETQYF. CDR3 nucleotide sequence: TGTGCCAGCAGCCCAAACAGGGGGCGGGTAGAGACCCAGTACTTC. The whole variable domain, filled in from reference TRBV5-4 and TRBJ2-5, reads ETGVTQSPTHLIKTRGQQVTLRCSSQSGHNTVSWYQQALGQGPQFIFQYYREEENGRGNFPPRFSGLQFPNYSSELNVNALELDDSALYLCASSPNRGRVETQYFGPGTRLLVL.

This clone was detected once. This chain uses TRBV5-1 with TRBJ2-3; maybe TRBD2 (6 bases). The CDR3 is made up of 15 amino acids. The germline gives CDR1 SGHRS, CDR2 YFSETQ. Trimming pared 2 bases from V and 0 bases from J, leaving 10 bases between. CDR3 in DNA: TGCGCCAGCAGCTTCGGGGGACGTAGCACAGATACGCAGTATTTT. This sequence encodes CASSFGGRSTDTQYF.